This T cell receptor beta chain appears in the sequencing data of a study of cytomegalovirus exposure and HLA in healthy donors. Study-level background: The early release's HLA-typed donors yielded approximately 81 million unique TCRs. Notes on the study in general: About 90% or about 30% of the time was how often most TCR beta V segments were productive, according to an earlier analysis.

As concerns this clone: Its antigen is currently unknown.

Use of 60 Vbeta and 13 Jbeta primers characterized the PCR. This table comes from immunoSEQ multiplex PCR, and its TCRdb copy is limited to in-frame clones, with some not included. The table shows some 120,000 clones, with 55% to 65% occurring only once. The V segment lost 7 bases and the J segment 1 base; nucleotides outside the gene matches: 13. This CDR3 contains 16 residues. Per germline, CDR1 SGHTA and CDR2 FQGNSA. This clonotype was sampled from a middle-aged woman in good health and CMV-seropositive. The chain has TRBV7-2 and TRBJ2-7; 7 bases are shared with TRBD1. Sequencing was carried out using PBMCs. In DNA, the CDR3 is TGTGCCAGCACCTTTAGTTCATCAGGGGGATCCTACGAGCAGTACTTC. As protein: CASTFSSSGGSYEQYF.